This passage covers 4 T cell receptor beta chains from one sample sequenced in a study of T-cell reconstitution after alpha-beta-depleted transplantation in children. TCRbeta library preparation incorporated unique molecular identifiers. MiXCR, run by TCRdb on the PCR reads, gives a single entry per CDR3 protein. The data contain around 450,000 distinct CDR3 sequences, 43% of them singletons. This sample comprised PBMCs, obtained before TCRalphabeta/CD19-depleted stem cell transplant. The receptors originated from a girl aged 2 to 9 with aplastic anemia, due to receive a stem cell transplant.

The V gene is TRBV20-1, the J gene TRBJ2-7; a possible D gene is TRBD2 (6 bases). V lost 5 bases to trimming and J lost 0 bases, with 17 bases between them. CDR1 DFQATT and CDR2 SNEGSKA come from the germline V gene (reference sequence). CDR3 length: 15 residues. The CDR3 DNA reads TGCAGTGCTTCCATGGAGGGACGGAGCTCCTACGAGCAGTACTTC. This translates into CSASMEGRSSYEQYF.

The chain carries TRBV7-7 and TRBJ2-1, with D maybe TRBD1 (5 bases). CDR3 length: 11 residues. Germline V gene data show CDR1 as SSHAT and CDR2 as FNYEAQ (reference sequence). In DNA form, the CDR3 reads TGTGCAAAGACAGCTTACAATGAGCAGTTCTTC. Its translation: CAKTAYNEQFF.

The J gene is TRBJ1-4, the V gene TRBV28; 10 positions agree with TRBD1. V gave up 2 bases and J gave up 5 bases; unmatched junction bases: 2. There are 15 residues in the CDR3. Germline loops: CDR1 MDHEN, CDR2 SYDVKM. In DNA form, the CDR3 reads TGTGCCAGCAGTTTACCGGGACAGGGGAATGAAAAACTGTTTTTT. This encodes CASSLPGQGNEKLFF.

Only a few counts were recorded for this clonotype. The chain combines TRBV9 with TRBJ1-3; D gene unclear. V was trimmed by 3 bases and J by 4 bases, leaving 8 bases between them. CDR3 length: 13 amino acids. Germline-derived CDR1 and CDR2 are SGDLS and YYNGEE. CDR3 loop: CASSALQGNTIYF. The CDR3 DNA reads as TGTGCCAGCAGCGCCCTACAGGGAAACACCATATATTTT.